The rows below give T cell receptor beta chains drawn from one sample of a study of blood T cell repertoires in COVID-19. Libraries were prepared by immunoSEQ multiplex PCR; TCRdb keeps only in-frame clonotypes and omits some of them. The sample consists of roughly 130,000 clones, just under 80% of them appearing once. The sample was peripheral blood. The receptors originated from a man aged 55-75 years with active or convalescent COVID-19. CDR3s include the opening cysteine and the closing phenylalanine or tryptophan. D genes are given only for firm matches. Size values are once, few and many counts, or a class for expanded clones, and some rows have none.

d_gene	abundance	j_gene	v_gene	CDR3nt	CDR3aa
TRBD1	.	TRBJ1-1	TRBV12-3/TRBV12-4	TGTGCCAGCAGCGTGGGACAGCTCTATGAAGCTTTCTTT	CASSVGQLYEAFF
TRBD2	once	TRBJ2-5	TRBV2	TGTGCCAGCAGTGACTGGCTAGCGGGAGGAGCAGAGACCCAGTACTTC	CASSDWLAGGAETQYF
TRBD2	.	TRBJ2-1	TRBV7-8	TGTGCCAGCAGCTTCGAGACTAGCGGGAGAGGCCCCTCTGAGCAGTTCTTC	CASSFETSGRGPSEQFF
.	.	TRBJ1-1	TRBV28	TGTGCCACCGTTCAGGGGATCGCTGAAGCTTTCTTT	CATVQGIAEAFF
.	once	TRBJ2-3	TRBV6-1	TGTGCCAGCAGTGAAGACGCAGCGGATACGCAGTATTTT	CASSEDAADTQYF
.	.	TRBJ2-3	TRBV6-4	TGTGCCAGCAGTCGGGAGAGCATGGATACGCAGTATTTT	CASSRESMDTQYF
TRBD1	.	TRBJ2-7	TRBV7-2	TGTGCCAGCAGCGAGGGACAGGTGGGTGGGGAGCAGTACTTC	CASSEGQVGGEQYF
.	.	TRBJ2-2	TRBV24-1	TGTGCCACCAGTGATTCGGGGAGAGGGGAGCTGTTTTTT	CATSDSGRGELFF
TRBD2	.	TRBJ2-3	TRBV5-1	TGCGCCAGCTGCCAGACTAGCGGGGTCACAGATACGCAGTATTTT	CASCQTSGVTDTQYF
TRBD1	.	TRBJ2-1	TRBV2	TGTGCCAGCAGTGAGGACAGGGACGATGAGCAGTTCTTC	CASSEDRDDEQFF
TRBD2	.	TRBJ2-1	TRBV5-1	TGCGCCAGCAACGTAGCCAGCGGGAGGGCCGATGAGCAGTTCTTC	CASNVASGRADEQFF
TRBD2	.	TRBJ2-7	TRBV11-2	TGTGCCAGCAGCCCGGACAAGGGTAGCGGGAACGAGCAGTACTTC	CASSPDKGSGNEQYF
.	.	TRBJ2-2	TRBV3-1/TRBV3-2	TGTGCCAGCAGCCAAGCGGACACCGGGGAGCTGTTTTTT	CASSQADTGELFF
.	.	TRBJ2-1	TRBV4-1	TGCGCCAGCAGCCAAGTTTCGCGGAATGAGCAGTTCTTC	CASSQVSRNEQFF
.	.	TRBJ1-1	TRBV10-3	TGTGCCATCAGGAGAGCGACCTGGTCTGCTGAAGCTTTCTTT	CAIRRATWSAEAFF
.	.	TRBJ2-1	TRBV7-8	TGTGCCAGCAGCTTCTTTCGCGGGACGGGCAATGAGCAGTTCTTC	CASSFFRGTGNEQFF
TRBD2	.	TRBJ2-5	TRBV24-1	TGTGCCACCAGTGTAAGATTAGCGGGAAGTGAGACCCAGTACTTC	CATSVRLAGSETQYF
.	.	TRBJ2-1	TRBV29-1	TGCAGCGTTGAAGAGTTAAGGGGGGGCCCCCTGTTCTTC	CSVEELRGGPLFF
.	.	TRBJ1-1	TRBV27	TGTGCCAGCAGTTTATCGGCAGGGATCACTGAAGCTTTCTTT	CASSLSAGITEAFF
.	.	TRBJ1-5	TRBV3-1/TRBV3-2	TGTGCCAGCAGCTCTCCGGGAAACCTCTATAGCAATCAGCCCCAGCATTTT	CASSSPGNLYSNQPQHF